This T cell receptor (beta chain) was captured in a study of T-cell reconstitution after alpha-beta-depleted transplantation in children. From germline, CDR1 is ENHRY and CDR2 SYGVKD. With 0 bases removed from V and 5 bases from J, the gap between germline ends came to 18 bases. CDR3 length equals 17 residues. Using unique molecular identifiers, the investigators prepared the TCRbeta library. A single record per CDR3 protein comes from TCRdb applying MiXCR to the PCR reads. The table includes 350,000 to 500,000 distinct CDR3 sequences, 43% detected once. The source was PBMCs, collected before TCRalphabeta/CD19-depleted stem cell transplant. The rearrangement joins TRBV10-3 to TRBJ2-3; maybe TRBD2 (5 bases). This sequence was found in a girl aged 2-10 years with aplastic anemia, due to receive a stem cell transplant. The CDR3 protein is CAISESQLPGNEDTQYF. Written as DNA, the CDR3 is TGTGCCATCAGTGAGTCGCAGCTTCCGGGAAATGAAGATACGCAGTATTTT.